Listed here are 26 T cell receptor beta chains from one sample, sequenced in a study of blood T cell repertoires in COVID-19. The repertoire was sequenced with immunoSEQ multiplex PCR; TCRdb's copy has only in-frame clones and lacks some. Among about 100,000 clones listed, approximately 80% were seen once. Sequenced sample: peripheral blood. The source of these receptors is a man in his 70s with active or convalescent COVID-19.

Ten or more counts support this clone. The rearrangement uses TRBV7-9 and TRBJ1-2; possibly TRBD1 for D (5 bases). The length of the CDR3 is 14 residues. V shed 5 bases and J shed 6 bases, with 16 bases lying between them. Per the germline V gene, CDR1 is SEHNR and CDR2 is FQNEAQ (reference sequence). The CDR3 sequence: CASSLYQGGDGYTF. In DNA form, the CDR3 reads TGTGCCAGCAGCCTATACCAGGGTGGAGATGGCTACACCTTC.

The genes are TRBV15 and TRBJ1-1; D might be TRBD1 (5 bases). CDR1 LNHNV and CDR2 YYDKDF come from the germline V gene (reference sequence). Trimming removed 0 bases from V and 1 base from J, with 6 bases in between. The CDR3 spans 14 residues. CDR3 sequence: CATSRDGANTEAFF. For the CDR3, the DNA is TGTGCCACCAGCAGAGATGGGGCGAACACTGAAGCTTTCTTT.

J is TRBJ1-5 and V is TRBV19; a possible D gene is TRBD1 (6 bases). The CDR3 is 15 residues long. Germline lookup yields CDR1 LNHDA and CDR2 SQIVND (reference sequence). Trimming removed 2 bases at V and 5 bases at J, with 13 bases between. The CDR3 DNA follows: TGTGCCAGTAGTATAAAGACAGGAGGATATCAGCCCCAGCATTTT. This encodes CASSIKTGGYQPQHF.

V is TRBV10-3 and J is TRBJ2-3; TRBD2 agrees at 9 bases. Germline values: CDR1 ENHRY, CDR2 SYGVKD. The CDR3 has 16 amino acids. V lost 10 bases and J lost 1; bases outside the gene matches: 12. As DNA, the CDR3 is TGTGCCACGACCGGAGGGGCTAGCGGGGGCACAGATACGCAGTATTTT. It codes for CATTGGASGGTDTQYF.

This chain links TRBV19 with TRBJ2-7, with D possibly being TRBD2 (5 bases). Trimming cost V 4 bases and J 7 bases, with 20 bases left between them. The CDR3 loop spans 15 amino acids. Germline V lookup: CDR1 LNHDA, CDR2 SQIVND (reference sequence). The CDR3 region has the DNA TGTGCCAGTAGTAGTCGCAGCGGACCGAAGTTAGAGCAGTACTTC. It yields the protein CASSSRSGPKLEQYF.

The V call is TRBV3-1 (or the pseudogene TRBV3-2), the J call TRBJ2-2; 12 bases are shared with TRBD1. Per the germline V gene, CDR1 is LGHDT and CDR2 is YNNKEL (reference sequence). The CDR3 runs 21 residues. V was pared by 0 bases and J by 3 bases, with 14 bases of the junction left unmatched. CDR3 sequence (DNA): TGTGCCAGCAGCCAAGAAATCGGGGACAGGGGGCTTTTTGGTTACACCGGGGAGCTGTTTTTT. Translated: CASSQEIGDRGLFGYTGELFF.

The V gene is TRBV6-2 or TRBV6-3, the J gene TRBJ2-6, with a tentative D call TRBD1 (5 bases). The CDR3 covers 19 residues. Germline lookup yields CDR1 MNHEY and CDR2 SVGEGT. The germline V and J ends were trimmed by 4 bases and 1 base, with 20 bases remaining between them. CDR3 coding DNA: TGTGCCAGCAGTTCACGGACCGCCTGGGGCTATTCTGGGGCCAACGTCCTGACTTTC. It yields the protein CASSSRTAWGYSGANVLTF.

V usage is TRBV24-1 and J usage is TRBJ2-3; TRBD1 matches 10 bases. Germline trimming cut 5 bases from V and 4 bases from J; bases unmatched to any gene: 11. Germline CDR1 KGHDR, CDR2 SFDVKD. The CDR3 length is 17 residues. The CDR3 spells CATSASGGTGESDTQYF. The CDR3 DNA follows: TGTGCCACCAGTGCCAGTGGAGGGACAGGGGAATCAGATACGCAGTATTTT.

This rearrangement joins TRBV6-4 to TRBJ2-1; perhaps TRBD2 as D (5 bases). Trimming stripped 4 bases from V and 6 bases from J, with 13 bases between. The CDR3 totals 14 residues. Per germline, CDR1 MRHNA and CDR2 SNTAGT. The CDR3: CASSARGGSNEQFF. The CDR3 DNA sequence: TGTGCCAGCAGTGCTCGGGGTGGGTCCAATGAGCAGTTCTTC.

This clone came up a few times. In DNA form, the CDR3 reads TGTGCCAGCAGCGTAGGGACAGGGTCACGCTCGGCTTTCTTT. It encodes CASSVGTGSRSAFF. V gene TRBV9 combines with J gene TRBJ1-1, with 8 bases identical to TRBD1. Germline V gene lookup returns CDR1 SGDLS and CDR2 YYNGEE. The CDR3 extends over 14 amino acids. The V and J ends lost 0 bases and 11 bases, in that order; junction bases with no gene match: 9.

CDR3 sequence (DNA): TGCGCCAGCAGCTTGGGAGACAGCGCTAATCAGCCCCAGCATTTT. Its translation: CASSLGDSANQPQHF. The chain couples TRBV5-1 to TRBJ1-5, with a tentative D call TRBD1 (5 bases). This CDR3 is 15 amino acids long. Trimming took off 0 bases at V and 4 bases at J, with 11 bases between the two ends. Germline values: CDR1 SGHRS, CDR2 YFSETQ.

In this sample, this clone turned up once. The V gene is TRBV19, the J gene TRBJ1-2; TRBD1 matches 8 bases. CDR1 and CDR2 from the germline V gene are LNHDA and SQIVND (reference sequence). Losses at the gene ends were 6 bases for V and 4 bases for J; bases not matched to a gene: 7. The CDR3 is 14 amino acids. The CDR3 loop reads CASRPQGVGYGYTF. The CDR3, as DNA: TGTGCCAGTAGGCCACAGGGGGTTGGCTATGGCTACACCTTC.

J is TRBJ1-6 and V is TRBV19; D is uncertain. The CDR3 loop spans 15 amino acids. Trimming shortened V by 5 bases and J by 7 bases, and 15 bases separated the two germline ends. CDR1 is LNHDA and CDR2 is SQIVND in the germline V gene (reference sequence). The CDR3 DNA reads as TGTGCCAGTAGTTTGTACGGGTACCCCAATTCACCCCTCCACTTT. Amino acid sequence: CASSLYGYPNSPLHF.

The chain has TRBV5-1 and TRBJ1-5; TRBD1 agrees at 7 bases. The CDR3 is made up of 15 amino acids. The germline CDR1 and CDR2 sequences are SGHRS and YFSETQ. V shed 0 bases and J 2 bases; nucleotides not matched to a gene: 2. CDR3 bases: TGCGCCAGCAGCTTGGCCGGGACAGGCAATCAGCCCCAGCATTTT. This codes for CASSLAGTGNQPQHF. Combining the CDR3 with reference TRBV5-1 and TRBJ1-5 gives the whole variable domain KAGVTQTPRYLIKTRGQQVTLSCSPISGHRSVSWYQQTPGQGLQFLFEYFSETQRNKGNFPGRFSGRQFSNSRSEMNVSTLELGDSALYLCASSLAGTGNQPQHFGDGTRLSIL.

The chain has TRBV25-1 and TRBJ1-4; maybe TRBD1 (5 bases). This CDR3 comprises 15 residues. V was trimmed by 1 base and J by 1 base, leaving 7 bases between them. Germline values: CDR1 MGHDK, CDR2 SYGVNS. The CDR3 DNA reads TGTGCCAGCAGTGAATCGGGGGGAACTAATGAAAAACTGTTTTTT. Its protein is CASSESGGTNEKLFF.

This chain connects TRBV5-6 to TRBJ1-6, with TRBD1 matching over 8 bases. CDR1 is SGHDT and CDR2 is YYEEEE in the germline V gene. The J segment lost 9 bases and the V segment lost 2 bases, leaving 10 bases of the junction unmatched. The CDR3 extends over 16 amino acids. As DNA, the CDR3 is TGTGCCAGCAGCTTTTCTTACGACAGGGGTGCTTCACCCCTCCACTTT. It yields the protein CASSFSYDRGASPLHF.

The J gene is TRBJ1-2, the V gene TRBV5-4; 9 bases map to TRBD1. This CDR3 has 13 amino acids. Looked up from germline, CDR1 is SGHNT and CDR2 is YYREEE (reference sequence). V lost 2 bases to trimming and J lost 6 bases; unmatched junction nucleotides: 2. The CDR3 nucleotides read TGTGCCAGCAGCTTACAGGGGGCGGATGGCTACACCTTC. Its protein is CASSLQGADGYTF.

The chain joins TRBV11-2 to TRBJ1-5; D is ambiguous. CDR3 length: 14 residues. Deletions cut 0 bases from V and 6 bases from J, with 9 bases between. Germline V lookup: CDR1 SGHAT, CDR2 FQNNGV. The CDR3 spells CASSLDVQAQPQHF. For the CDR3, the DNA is TGTGCCAGCAGCTTAGACGTTCAAGCTCAGCCCCAGCATTTT.

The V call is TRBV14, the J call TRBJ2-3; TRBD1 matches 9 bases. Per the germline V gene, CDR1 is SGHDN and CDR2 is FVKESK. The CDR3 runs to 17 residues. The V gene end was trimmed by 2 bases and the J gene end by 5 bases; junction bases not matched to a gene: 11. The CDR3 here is CASSQLSQGAGRDTQYF. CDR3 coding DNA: TGTGCCAGCAGCCAATTATCACAGGGGGCAGGTCGAGATACGCAGTATTTT.

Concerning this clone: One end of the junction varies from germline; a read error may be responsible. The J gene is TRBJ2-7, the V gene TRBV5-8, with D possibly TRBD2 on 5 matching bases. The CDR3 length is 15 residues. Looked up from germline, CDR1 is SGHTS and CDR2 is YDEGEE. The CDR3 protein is CASSLGSGGPRKQYF. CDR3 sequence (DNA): TGTGCCAGCAGTTTGGGGTCCGGCGGGCCTAGGAAGCAGTACTTC.

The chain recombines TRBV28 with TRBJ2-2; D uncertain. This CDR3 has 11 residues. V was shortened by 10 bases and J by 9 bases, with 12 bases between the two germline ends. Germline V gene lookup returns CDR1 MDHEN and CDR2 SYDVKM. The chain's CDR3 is CATLSARELFF. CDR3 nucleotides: TGTGCCACCCTAAGTGCCCGGGAGCTGTTTTTT.

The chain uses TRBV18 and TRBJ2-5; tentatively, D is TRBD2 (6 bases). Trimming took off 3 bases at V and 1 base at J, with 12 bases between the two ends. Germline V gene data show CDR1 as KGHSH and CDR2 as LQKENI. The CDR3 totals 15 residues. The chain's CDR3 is CASSPSMTSQETQYF. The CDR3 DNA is TGTGCCAGCTCACCCTCTATGACTAGCCAAGAGACCCAGTACTTC.

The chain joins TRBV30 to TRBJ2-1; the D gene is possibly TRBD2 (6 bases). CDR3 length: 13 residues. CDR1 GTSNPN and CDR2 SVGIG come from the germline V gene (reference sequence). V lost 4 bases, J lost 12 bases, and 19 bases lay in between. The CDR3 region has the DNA TGTGCCTGGACCAGCAGCGGGCCCAGTGGGCAGTTCTTC. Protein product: CAWTSSGPSGQFF.

The CDR3 DNA reads as TGTGCCAGCAGCTTAGGGACAGGGGAAATGTCTGGGGCCAACGTCCTGACTTTC. Protein: CASSLGTGEMSGANVLTF. The chain recombines TRBV5-8 with TRBJ2-6; 10 positions agree with TRBD1. Trimming at V came to 2 bases and at J to 1 base, leaving 6 bases not matched to a gene. This CDR3 is built from 18 residues. The germline V gene has CDR1 SGHTS and CDR2 YDEGEE.

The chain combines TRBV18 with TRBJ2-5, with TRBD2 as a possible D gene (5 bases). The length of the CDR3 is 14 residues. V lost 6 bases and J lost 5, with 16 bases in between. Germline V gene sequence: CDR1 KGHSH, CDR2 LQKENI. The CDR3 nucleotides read TGTGCCAGCTCCTACGGGGTAGCTGGTGAGACCCAGTACTTC. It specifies CASSYGVAGETQYF.

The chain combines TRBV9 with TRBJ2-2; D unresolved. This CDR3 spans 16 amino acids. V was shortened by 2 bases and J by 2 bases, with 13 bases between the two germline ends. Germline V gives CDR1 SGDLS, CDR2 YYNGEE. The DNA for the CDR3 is TGTGCCAGCAGCGTGCCGGCGGAATTAAACACCGGGGAGCTGTTTTTT. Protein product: CASSVPAELNTGELFF.